This note documents a single T cell receptor (beta chain) sequence. The antigen remains undetermined. V was shortened by 2 bases and J by 0 bases, with 10 bases between the two germline ends. CDR1 and CDR2 (germline): MNHEY, SMNVEV (reference sequence). This CDR3 has 15 amino acids. This sample was included in a study of shared clonotypes between healthy human individuals. Study at large: Those who served as donors were a couple of women and three men between the ages of 18 and 49. Study conclusions and caveats: An effect of sequencing depth on clonotype sharing among donors was expected.

The protocol was immunoSEQ multiplex PCR, while the TCRdb copy is restricted to in-frame clones and leaves out a portion. The sample lists over 2 million clones; 92% were seen once. This chain connects TRBV27 to TRBJ1-1; D call uncertain. The clonotype was recovered from a man younger than 35 in good health. Some clones in this sample may be carry-over from other donors' samples. Sequencing was carried out using naive CD4+ T cells from PBMCs. As for subset: CD45RA+ positively selected. CDR3 sequence reads: CASSLKTGMNTEAFF. CDR3 bases: TGTGCCAGCAGTTTAAAAACTGGTATGAACACTGAAGCTTTCTTT.